This TCR beta chain was obtained from a study of blood T cell repertoires in COVID-19. The wider study: The United States, Italy and Spain were the sources of the acute and convalescent COVID-19 samples.

Assay used: immunoSEQ multiplex PCR; TCRdb lists only in-frame clones, some missing. The sample holds a few hundred thousand clones, approximately 88% seen once. The V segment lost 6 bases and the J segment 3 bases; nucleotides outside the gene matches: 9. CDR1 is SGHNT and CDR2 is YYREEE in the germline V gene (reference sequence). The length of the CDR3 is 15 residues. This clone was seen a single time. This receptor was taken from a woman aged 25-40 years who had recovered from COVID-19. The rearrangement uses TRBV5-4 and TRBJ1-2, with 9 nucleotides matching TRBD1. The sample consisted of peripheral blood. The CDR3 DNA reads as TGTGCCAGCACCAGAACAGGGGGCGAGCACTATGGCTACACCTTC. Residues: CASTRTGGEHYGYTF.